This T cell receptor beta chain was captured in a study of metastatic and nonmetastatic thyroid tumors. Study background: Comparison of repertoires was carried out across blood and tumor or nodule tissue from malignant and benign thyroid patients. Study-wide results and caveats: Benign nodules were reported to have significantly lower TCR beta diversity than malignant thyroid tumors, in blood and tumor.

The CDR3 totals 13 residues. The germline gives CDR1 MNHNS, CDR2 SASEGT. In the original analysis: Built for papillary thyroid cancer, a distant-metastasis classifier drew on CDR3 differences across clinicopathological groups. Using MiXCR, TCRdb reanalyzed the PCR reads. Here the V and J calls rest on TCRdb's processing, not on the authors' analysis. The sample consists of roughly 71,000 clones, about 17% of them appearing once. No patient had received any treatment before thyroid surgery. Details on this clone: The antigen remains unidentified. This may be a read error, as it is one base from a much larger clone. This same CDR3 is encoded by further DNA sequences in the sample.

Material for sequencing was blood. This TCR was sampled from a female donor with papillary thyroid cancer or a benign thyroid nodule (not recorded which). Some clones in this sample may be carry-over from other donors' samples. J is TRBJ2-5 and V is TRBV6-1, with D maybe TRBD1 (5 bases). The CDR3 nucleotides are TGTGCCAGCAGTCAGGGTGTTGTAGAGACACAGTACTTC. Translated, it gives CASSQGVVETQYF.